This TCR beta chain was profiled in a study of cytomegalovirus exposure and HLA in healthy donors (TCRdb year 2017). For context, the study as a whole: In an earlier analysis of approximately 640 of the donors, about 260 Gb of sequence data and just under 120 million unique TCR beta sequences from 150 million to 200 million T cells were reported. The study was designed to test whether signatures of past pathogen exposure could be identified by cataloging public T cell receptors. Among the approximately 400 genotyped donors, around 81% belonged to the genetic ancestry cluster associated with self-reported Caucasian donors. Among around 400 genotyped donors of the cohort, an average of approximately 240,000 unique TCR beta nucleotide sequences was sequenced per donor, of which approximately 19% were non-productive. The study used immunosequencing to profile the T cell repertoires of hundreds of subjects and linked those repertoires to cytomegalovirus serostatus. A later genetic analysis took genome-wide SNP genotypes for about 55% of the 666 donors and used that subset as a discovery cohort. To predict cytomegalovirus infection status, the study combined high-throughput TCR immunosequencing, statistical association of individual TCRs with disease status, and machine learning. Rather than using new phenotypic data, the later analysis identified candidate immune exposures from TCR beta sequences and from how often those sequences occurred across donors. Typing coverage varied by locus: 629-630 donors for A, B, C, DRB1 and DQB1; around 560 for DQA1; some 610 for DPA1; roughly 450 for DPB1. About 5 DR-DQ haplotypes were handled as single units for association and clustering, since linkage in the cohort was strong. In a later analysis, previously published TCR beta repertoires from 600 to 850 donors were re-analyzed and high-resolution HLA genotyping was added so that TCR occurrence patterns could be studied. To decide whether each TCR beta V gene segment behaved as functional or pseudogenic, an earlier analysis of fewer than 750 of the donors relied on high-throughput TCR beta sequencing. In addition to the first cohort of 650 to 800 subjects, a separate validation cohort of some 120 different subjects was used. An early release that covered roughly 600 HLA-typed donors contained around 300 gigabases of sequencing data and around 85 million unique TCR sequences. Every discovery cohort repertoire had been produced on one sequencing platform. Donor age, sex, ethnicity and CMV serostatus were compiled alongside the repertoire data. Both class I and class II loci were covered by HLA typing, at four-digit resolution. General conclusions and limits of the study: V-gene and J-gene trimming of TCR beta chains was associated with a missense DCLRE1C variant in a later genetic analysis, and the association was replicated in an independent cohort. A further reported finding was that TCR beta sequences accurately predicted the HLA-A and HLA-B alleles for most subjects in the first cohort. According to a later analysis, most CMV-associated TCR beta chains appeared to be HLA-restricted, and the HLA associations seemed to be driven largely by CMV exposure. In vitro tests confirmed that a few of the cytomegalovirus-associated TCR beta chains recognize cytomegalovirus antigens. It was suggested by the authors that the approach could potentially be generalized to other disease states and immunological phenotypes. A later analysis found that HLA-associated TCR beta chains were more clonally expanded and had lower generation probabilities than equally common non-associated chains. Because some donors lacked HLA typing at each locus, the association tests relied only on the typed subset. Strong co-occurrence of HLA alleles, especially DR and DQ, made assigning TCR associations to individual alleles difficult. Because counts were too low, roughly 18 rarely observed V segments, including chromosome 9 orphons, were left out of the earlier analysis of some 640 of the donors. For the cohort, immune exposure information was limited to CMV serostatus. Only TCR beta chains were sequenced in this cohort, and the absence of alpha or paired-chain data limited detectable features. The study listed over 150 TCR beta chains as associated with cytomegalovirus. A later analysis found that TCR association rates varied across HLA loci, with DRB1 alleles showing the most associated TCRs and HLA-C alleles the fewest. An earlier analysis of 450 to 750 of the donors showed that most TCR beta V segments appeared in productive rearrangements either about 87% or about 30% of the time, which broadly matched IMGT annotations. According to a later analysis, parvovirus B19, influenza, CMV and Epstein-Barr virus appeared linked to several top co-occurrence clusters. A cluster of highly shared sequence variants was judged likely to be a technical artifact of the sequencing pipeline. Linkage disequilibrium might explain the correlated functional status among segregating V segments, but an unknown experimental factor could not be ruled out. Some IMGT-functional V segments, including TRBV6-2 and TRBV6-3, could not be told apart with the 87-base-pair reads, so those segments were excluded. At a false discovery rate of 0.05, a later analysis linked some 17,000 TCR beta sequences to specific HLA alleles. Compared with the roughly 710-donor mean, donors in an Asian-associated ancestry cluster had fewer N-insertions in productive TCRs, according to a later genetic analysis. Most TCR sequences were seen in very few donors, while some public TCRs were found in many individuals. The presence/absence analyses assumed that sequencing depth was roughly uniform across donors, and that assumption may not be true. The classifier was reported to diagnose cytomegalovirus status with high specificity and sensitivity in both the original cohort and the validation cohort.

Concerning this clone: Its cognate antigen has yet to be identified. The record has no base qualities; no much larger clone is one base away.

The cohort was made up of about 670 healthy bone marrow donors. Cohort members were all nominally healthy when sampled, although unrecorded immune exposures were likely present. The donor tested CMV seronegative, placing the donor among the approximately 360 seronegative members of the cohort. Each donor provided a peripheral blood sample, and peripheral blood mononuclear cells were used for TCR beta sequencing. The Qiagen DNeasy Blood Extraction Kit was used to extract genomic DNA from the blood cell samples. Libraries came from the immunoSEQ multiplex PCR assay. For the multiplex PCR, a mixture combining 60 forward primers for TCR Vbeta segments and 13 reverse primers for TCR Jbeta segments was used. The CDR3 region of rearranged TCR beta genes was amplified from genomic DNA with a multiplex PCR assay. The amplified TCR beta libraries were sequenced on the Illumina HiSeq System as 87-base-pair reads. In the paper's pipeline: Across the roughly 640 repertoires, a later analysis counted tens of millions of unique TCR beta chains, 8.5 million to 12 million of which were shared by at least two donors. A nearest-neighbor algorithm error-corrected the raw reads and collapsed the reads into unique sequences, merging closely related sequences to remove PCR and sequencing errors. V, D and J gene segments were assigned by aligning CDR3 sequences to IMGT reference sequences. Each retained sequence needed at least a six-nucleotide match to both a V gene segment and a J gene segment. A rearrangement was called productive if the CDR3 had no stop codons and remained in frame with V and J, and every other rearrangement was called non-productive. Following IMGT convention, CDR3 was defined as the stretch from the second conserved V-encoded cysteine to the conserved J-encoded phenylalanine. In an earlier analysis of more than 550 of the donors, sequences lacking an unambiguous match to a single V gene segment were excluded. An earlier analysis of some 610 of the donors called V segments functional above 56.7% productive rearrangements and segregating when the between-donor standard deviation exceeded 5%. A statistical classification framework was built for diagnosing cytomegalovirus status from the catalog of TCR beta chain sequences. V and J gene assignment, in a later analysis, came from comparing TCR nucleotide sequences with IMGT/GENE-DB human TR gene sequences. The TCRdist pipeline was used in a later analysis to assign CDR3 sequences and most-parsimonious VDJ recombination scenarios. In a later analysis, each TCR beta chain was defined by its CDR3 amino acid sequence together with its V-gene family, and reads without a unique V-gene family were excluded. To address suspected cross-contamination and a sequencing artifact, a later analysis removed a few hundred highly shared, low-generation-probability nucleotide sequences. A later analysis calculated a clonal expansion index for each public chain from normalized within-repertoire ranks of inferred template counts. In a later analysis, generation probabilities were computed using a VDJ recombination model fitted to out-of-frame rearrangements, and the results were checked against IGoR. A later analysis scored TCR-TCR, TCR-HLA and TCR-CMV co-occurrence with hypergeometric tests, applying a repertoire-size bias correction to TCR pairs. To estimate false discovery rates, a later analysis permuted the HLA or CMV assignments 20 times. In a later analysis, co-occurring TCRs were grouped with DBSCAN, and TCRdist sequence similarity was added when clustering was performed within HLA-allele-positive subsets. Repertoires with fewer than 30,000 or more than 120,000 public chains, plus five repertoires with anomalous nucleotide sharing, were excluded from co-occurrence clustering. As stored in TCRdb, this immuneACCESS dataset retains in-frame rearrangements with V and J assigned. A fraction of the clones does not appear; measured against another copy, unresolved V genes explain less than half of the discrepancy, and the remainder lacks a known reason. From that table come the V and J calls and clone size; the DNA was used to work out D and trimming. In all, the sample holds 100,000 to 150,000 clones, and 80% of those were seen once. Clones ranked in the top ten supply 5% to 6% of the sample.

Sequences MNHNY (CDR1) and SVGAGI (CDR2) are obtained from the germline V gene (reference sequence). The CDR3 sequence holds 15 residues, the cysteine and phenylalanine included. The CDR3 DNA has 45 bases and is translated from base 1. V is cut back by 5 bases and J by 3 bases, with 10 bases in the junction unmatched. The sequence derives from a man aged 30 to 39 in good health and CMV-seronegative. The chain is made from TRBV6-6 and TRBJ2-7; 7 of the junction bases match TRBD1. Sequenced material: PBMCs. The DNA sequence follows: TGTGCCAGCAGTAGAAGTAAGGGGGCCCGCTACGAGCAGTACTTC. This encodes CASSRSKGARYEQYF.